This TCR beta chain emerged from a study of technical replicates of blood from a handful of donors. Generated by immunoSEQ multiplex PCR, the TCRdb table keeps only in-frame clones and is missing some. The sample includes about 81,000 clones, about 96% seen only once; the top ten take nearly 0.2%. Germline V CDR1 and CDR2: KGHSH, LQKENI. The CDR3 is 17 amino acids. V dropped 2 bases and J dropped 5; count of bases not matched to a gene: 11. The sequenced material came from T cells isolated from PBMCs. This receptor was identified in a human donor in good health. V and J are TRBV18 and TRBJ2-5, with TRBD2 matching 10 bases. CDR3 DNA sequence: TGTGCCAGCTCACCAAGCTTCCGGACTAGCGGTCACGAGACCCAGTACTTC. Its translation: CASSPSFRTSGHETQYF.